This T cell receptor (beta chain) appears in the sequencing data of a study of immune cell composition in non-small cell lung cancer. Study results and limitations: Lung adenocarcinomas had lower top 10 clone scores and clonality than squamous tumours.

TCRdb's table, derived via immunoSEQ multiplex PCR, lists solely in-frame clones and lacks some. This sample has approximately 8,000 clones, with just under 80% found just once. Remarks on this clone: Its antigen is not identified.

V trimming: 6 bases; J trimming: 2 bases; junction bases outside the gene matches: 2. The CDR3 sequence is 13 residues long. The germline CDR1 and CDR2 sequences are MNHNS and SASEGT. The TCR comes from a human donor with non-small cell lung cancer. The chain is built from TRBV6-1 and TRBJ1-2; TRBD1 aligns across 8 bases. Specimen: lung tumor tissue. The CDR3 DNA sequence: TGTGCCAGCAGCCGGGACAGGAACTATGGCTACACCTTC. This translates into CASSRDRNYGYTF.